This T cell receptor beta chain came from a study of blood T cell repertoires in COVID-19 (dated by TCRdb to 2020 to 2021). Regarding the research as a whole: The collaborator samples originated in the United States, Italy and Spain and spanned the acute and convalescent phases of COVID-19. Sample metadata almost always included a de-identified subject ID, COVID-19 status, age in years and sex. Where available, HLA class I and class II types were obtained from metadata supplied by the sample provider rather than from assay-based typing. The material from the prospective study consisted of cDNA or gDNA derived from T cells, B-cell-depleted T cells, or PBMCs. The samples were drawn from two sources: the first 160 participants of the ongoing ImmuneRACE study, and 1,000 to 1,500 subjects contributed by 6 global collaborators. The dataset comprised deeply sampled blood TCRbeta repertoires from subjects exposed to, actively infected with, or recovered from COVID-19. A freely available public database, intended as a resource for researchers studying the immune response to SARS-CoV-2, is where the repertoires were released.

CDR1 MNHEY and CDR2 SVGAGI are derived from the germline V gene. Relative to germline, V is 4 bases shorter and J is 0 bases shorter, with 13 bases between their ends. Including the terminal cysteine and phenylalanine, the CDR3 comprises 16 residues. Only CDR3 DNA remains: 48 bases, in frame from the first base. The immunoSEQ Assay, a bias-controlled multiplex PCR, was used to amplify TCRbeta CDR3 regions from genomic DNA. The authors processed their data as follows. Nucleated cell counts per sample were estimated from amplification of reference gene primers within the assay. Sequence reads were collapsed and filtered to measure the absolute abundance of every unique TCRbeta CDR3 rearrangement. For each sample, productive Simpson clonality was calculated by taking the square root of Simpson's diversity index across productive rearrangements. Not all clones reach the TCRdb copy of this immuneACCESS table, which keeps in-frame sequences only. Checked studies attribute under half of the gap to unresolved V genes and leave the rest unexplained. Clone size and V and J calls were adopted from that table, with D and trimming inferred from the DNA. In this sample the table shows around 78,000 clones, roughly 87% of which occur a single time. In total, the top ten clones hold under 1.1% of the sample.

A remark on this clone: Its antigen is unknown. Base qualities are not provided; no much larger clone lies one nucleotide away.

The paper as a whole reports these results and caveats: How much clinical and demographic metadata was included differed by source and by participant, and the metadata was provided uncurated.

Collaborating institutions collected whole blood in K2EDTA tubes following their own protocols. Collaborator samples were shipped for TCRbeta analysis as frozen whole blood, isolated PBMCs, or DNA extracted from either sample type. The specimen sequenced was peripheral blood. The rearrangement combines TRBV6-5 with TRBJ2-4; matching of 5 bases hints at TRBD1 as the D gene. This TCR came from a woman between 50 and 59 years old in a cohort sampled during active COVID-19. This receptor carries the CDR3 CASSSLQVLAKNIQYF. The nucleotide sequence reads as follows: TGTGCCAGCAGTTCGTTACAGGTTCTAGCCAAAAACATTCAGTACTTC.